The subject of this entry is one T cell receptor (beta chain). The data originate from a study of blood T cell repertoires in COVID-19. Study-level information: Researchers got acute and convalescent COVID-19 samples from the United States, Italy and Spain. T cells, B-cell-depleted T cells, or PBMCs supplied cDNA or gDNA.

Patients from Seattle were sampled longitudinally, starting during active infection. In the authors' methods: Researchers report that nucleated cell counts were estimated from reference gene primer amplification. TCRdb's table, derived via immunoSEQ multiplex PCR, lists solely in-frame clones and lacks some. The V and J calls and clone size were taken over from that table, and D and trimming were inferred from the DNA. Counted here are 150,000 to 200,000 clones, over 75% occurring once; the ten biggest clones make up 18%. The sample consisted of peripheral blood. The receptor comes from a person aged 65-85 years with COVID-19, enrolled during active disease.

The CDR3 DNA sequence: TGTGCCAGCAGCCCGGGACTAGCGGGAGTTGTTGAGACCGGGGAGCTGTTTTTT. This encodes CASSPGLAGVVETGELFF. J is TRBJ2-2 and V is TRBV7-2, with 14 bases aligning to TRBD2. After removal of 5 bases from V and 5 bases from J, the junction contained 10 bases not matched to a gene. This CDR3 comprises 18 residues. The germline V gene encodes CDR1 SGHTA and CDR2 FQGNSA.